This T cell receptor (beta chain) was documented in a study of blood T cell repertoires in COVID-19. Overall study context: COVID-19 samples from acute and convalescent phases originated in the United States, Italy and Spain. From T cells, B-cell-depleted T cells, or PBMCs came the material, which was cDNA or gDNA.

Methods used by the authors: Amplified reference gene primers provided the basis for estimating nucleated cell counts. The data were produced by immunoSEQ multiplex PCR, yet TCRdb's version contains in-frame clones alone and is incomplete. D and trimming come from the DNA, and the V and J calls and clone size come from that table. Of 230,000 or so clones detected, 86% appear once; the ten largest clones hold about 4%. The age range of participants was 18 to 89 years, with residence in more than 20 US areas. The CDR3 is made up of 14 amino acids. V was clipped by 5 bases and J by 3 bases, with 13 bases between them. Looked up from germline, CDR1 is LNHDA and CDR2 is SQIVND (reference sequence).

The origin of this receptor is a middle-aged woman with acute COVID-19. The chain joins TRBV19 to TRBJ1-1; tentative D call: TRBD1 (6 bases). The sequencing sample was made of PBMCs or T cells enriched from blood (not recorded which). The CDR3 coding sequence is TGTGCCAGTAGTCCCGGGACATACGACACTGAAGCTTTCTTT. Its translation is CASSPGTYDTEAFF.